These 10 T cell receptor beta chains were sequenced from one sample in a study of vaccination effects on CD4 cells after COVID-19. No antigen is known for these receptors. Profiled with immunoSEQ multiplex PCR; TCRdb holds only in-frame clones, not every one. The sample lists approximately 15,000 clones, about three quarters occurring once. Expansion with viral peptide pools was applied to antigen-specific CD4+ T cells by the ViraFEST assay prior to sequencing. Culture lasted around eleven days before CD4+ T cell isolation. The individual was infected with SARS-CoV-2 between March and December 2020, as confirmed by PCR. As their vaccination, participants received two doses of either BNT162b2 or mRNA-1273. Sequenced material: CD4+ T cells from PBMCs cultured with SARS-CoV-2 spike peptides, taken after COVID-19 vaccination. These receptor sequences come from a human donor who had a prior SARS-CoV-2 infection.

The chain links TRBV19 to TRBJ2-5; D is perhaps TRBD2 (6 bases). Looked up from germline, CDR1 is LNHDA and CDR2 is SQIVND (reference sequence). The CDR3 consists of 14 residues. The V end lost 7 bases, the J end lost 5 bases, and 17 bases lay between the germline ends. The CDR3 coding sequence is TGTGCCAGTACCCCCGGTCCTGGGGGGGAGACCCAGTACTTC. Protein product: CASTPGPGGETQYF. Variable domain in full (rest from reference TRBV19 and TRBJ2-5): DGGITQSPKYLFRKEGQNVTLSCEQNLNHDAMYWYRQDPGQGLRLIYYSQIVNDFQKGDIAEGYSVSREKKESFPLTVTSAQKNPTAFYLCASTPGPGGETQYFGPGTRLLVL.

The V call is TRBV10-3, the J call TRBJ1-2, with 8 bases that match TRBD1. The CDR3 sequence is 15 residues long. The junction had 10 bases not matched to a gene; V was cut back by 6 bases and J by 4 bases. Germline V gene data show CDR1 as ENHRY and CDR2 as SYGVKD. In nucleotides, the CDR3 is TGTGCCATCAGCAACTACAGGGGGGAAGGCTATGGCTACACCTTC. It specifies CAISNYRGEGYGYTF.

This chain uses TRBV2 with TRBJ1-5; D might be TRBD1 (5 bases). The germline CDR1 and CDR2 sequences are SNHLY and FYNNEI. The V and J ends lost 2 bases and 4 bases respectively, with 9 bases between them. This CDR3 contains 14 residues. CDR3 DNA: TGTGCCAGCAGTGAATACGGGGGGAATCAGCCCCAGCATTTT. Translated: CASSEYGGNQPQHF.

This clone was observed a handful of times. The rearrangement links TRBV6-5 to TRBJ1-1, with a tentative D call TRBD1 (5 bases). The CDR3 contains 13 residues. CDR1 and CDR2 from the germline V gene are MNHEY and SVGAGI. Trimming took 6 bases from V and 3 from J, leaving 11 bases between them. This chain's CDR3 is CASREGLYTEAFF. The CDR3 DNA is TGTGCCAGCAGAGAGGGGCTTTACACTGAAGCTTTCTTT.

The chain couples TRBV6-1 to TRBJ1-1; D is possibly TRBD1 (6 bases). The germline V and J ends were trimmed by 2 bases and 5 bases, with 12 bases remaining between them. This CDR3 is built from 14 residues. Germline loops: CDR1 MNHNS, CDR2 SASEGT. The CDR3 DNA reads as TGTGCCAGCAGTGAACGGTCAGGGGTTACTGAAGCTTTCTTT. Its translation is CASSERSGVTEAFF.

The rearrangement links TRBV6-5 to TRBJ2-3, with unresolved D. The CDR3 extends over 12 amino acids. Germline assignment: CDR1 MNHEY and CDR2 SVGAGI. V lost 3 bases and J lost 5, with 6 bases in between. The CDR3 nucleotides read TGTGCCAGCAGTTATGCAGTAGATACGCAGTATTTT. Translating it yields CASSYAVDTQYF.

This rearrangement joins TRBV5-5 to TRBJ1-1; tentative D call: TRBD1 (5 bases). The CDR3 is 15 amino acids. Germline V gene data show CDR1 as SGHKS and CDR2 as YYEKEE (reference sequence). V was trimmed by 2 bases and J by 8 bases, leaving 19 bases between them. Here the CDR3 reads CASSFQERLWGEAFF. Written as DNA, the CDR3 is TGTGCCAGCAGCTTCCAGGAGAGACTCTGGGGGGAAGCTTTCTTT.

Note on this clone: The sample contains more than one DNA sequence encoding this CDR3. This rearrangement joins TRBV6-6 to TRBJ1-3, with a tentative D call TRBD1 (5 bases). The CDR3 has 13 residues. V lost 6 bases, J lost 7 bases, and 13 bases lay in between. The germline V gene encodes CDR1 MNHNY and CDR2 SVGAGI (reference sequence). The CDR3 coding sequence is TGTGCCAGCAGCCACCTAGCAGGGAACACCATATATTTT. Its translation: CASSHLAGNTIYF.

This chain connects TRBV30 to TRBJ2-3, with D perhaps matching TRBD1 (5 bases). V lost 0 bases and J lost 0, with 10 bases in between. CDR1 is GTSNPN, CDR2 SVGIG, per germline (reference sequence). The length of the CDR3 is 15 residues. The CDR3 DNA follows: TGTGCCTGGAGTGTGCAGGGCATAAGCACAGATACGCAGTATTTT. This codes for CAWSVQGISTDTQYF.

V and J are TRBV15 and TRBJ2-7; D uncertain. CDR3 size: 16 residues. CDR1 is LNHNV and CDR2 is YYDKDF in the germline V gene (reference sequence). V was pared by 4 bases and J by 3 bases, with 19 bases between. CDR3 residues: CATSTVTETLYYEQYF. CDR3 DNA sequence: TGTGCCACCAGCACTGTTACGGAGACCCTTTACTACGAGCAGTACTTC.